This TCR beta chain was documented in a study of Ad26.COV2.S vaccination and SARS-CoV-2 variants. Across the study: Once or twice, 56 days apart, Ad26.COV2.S was delivered intramuscularly.

The protocol was immunoSEQ multiplex PCR, while the TCRdb copy is restricted to in-frame clones and leaves out a portion. The table lists about 460,000 clones, around 89% of them singletons. CDR1 is MNHNY, CDR2 SVGAGI, per germline (reference sequence). The V end lost 0 bases, the J end lost 6 bases, and 11 bases lay between the germline ends. There are 15 residues in the CDR3. The treatment was: 15 to 20 received Ad26.COV2.S at low or high dose, single or two shots; five or six received placebo; per-sample allocation not given. Vaccine and placebo recipients were sampled on day 63 after the first injection. Built on an Ad26 vector, the vaccine expressed Wuhan-strain SARS-CoV-2 spike.

This clonotype was obtained from a person between 18 and 65 years old who received the Ad26.COV2.S COVID-19 vaccine or a placebo. Specimen: peripheral blood, collected in a trial of Ad26.COV2.S vaccine versus placebo. The V gene is TRBV6-6, the J gene TRBJ2-2; TRBD1 might be the D (6 bases). The CDR3 DNA sequence: TGTGCCAGCAGTTACTCACTACAGGGACCCGGGGAGCTGTTTTTT. It yields the protein CASSYSLQGPGELFF.